This T cell receptor beta chain was recorded in a study of blood T cell repertoires in COVID-19. Study overall: In each case, the material was cDNA or gDNA derived from T cells, B-cell-depleted T cells, or PBMCs.

Authors' analysis steps: The assay estimated nucleated cells by amplifying reference gene primers. The protocol was immunoSEQ multiplex PCR, while the TCRdb copy is restricted to in-frame clones and leaves out a portion. V and J calls plus clone size are reproduced from that table; the DNA served to infer D and trimming. The sample carries 230,000 or so clones, about 88% recorded once. The CDR3 contains 17 residues. Trimming removed 0 bases from V and 1 base from J; junction bases left unmatched: 4. Germline V gene data show CDR1 as SGHRS and CDR2 as YFSETQ. Material: peripheral blood. The TCR comes from a middle-aged woman who had recovered from COVID-19. This chain links TRBV5-1 with TRBJ2-3, with 11 bases matching TRBD2. CDR3 sequence (DNA): TGCGCCAGCAGCTTGGCCTTACTAGCGGGGGGCACAGATACGCAGTATTTT. Residues: CASSLALLAGGTDTQYF.